Listed below are T cell receptor beta chains from one sample, sequenced in a study of CD8+ T cells in alopecia areata. Sequenced by immunoSEQ multiplex PCR; TCRdb stores in-frame clones only, minus some. The repertoire includes about 130,000 clones, around 60% of them detected once, and 3.5% to 5% sits in the top ten. The sequences come from CD4+ T cells sorted from blood, collected at week 0. These receptors all stem from a human donor with alopecia areata. Each CDR3 is given with its conserved first and last residue. The D gene is left open where the match is weak. The listing skips clone size in some rows; elsewhere it reads once, few, many or a size class.

D,V,size,J,DNA,CDR3
TRBD1,TRBV11-2,.,TRBJ1-2,TGTGCCAGCAGCTTACAGACAGGGCTAGTCGGCTACACCTTC,CASSLQTGLVGYTF
TRBD2,TRBV11-1,few,TRBJ2-7,TGTGCCAGCAGCACACCTTTAGCGGGGGGCTCCTACGAGCAGTACTTC,CASSTPLAGGSYEQYF
.,TRBV5-1,.,TRBJ2-7,TGCGCCAGCAGCCTCGGGACTTCTACCTACGAGCAGTACTTC,CASSLGTSTYEQYF
TRBD1,TRBV5-1,.,TRBJ1-2,TGCGCCAGCAGCTTAGGGACAGGTCATGGCTACACCTTC,CASSLGTGHGYTF
.,TRBV6-5,few,TRBJ2-5,TGTGCCAGCAGTAGGCACGAGACCCAGTACTTC,CASSRHETQYF
TRBD1,TRBV4-3,once,TRBJ2-7,TGCGCCAGCAGCCAAGAAAGGTCCGGGACAGGGACTCGCTACTTC,CASSQERSGTGTRYF
TRBD1,TRBV4-2,few,TRBJ1-2,TGTGCCAGCAGCCAGGCGCCGGACAGGGGGCTCTATGGCTACACCTTC,CASSQAPDRGLYGYTF
.,TRBV27,.,TRBJ2-1,TGTGCCAGCAACGTGCAGCGACCAACGAACAATGAGCAGTTCTTC,CASNVQRPTNNEQFF
.,TRBV6-5,.,TRBJ2-1,TGTGCCAGCAGTTACGATGGCAATGAGCAGTTCTTC,CASSYDGNEQFF
TRBD1,TRBV5-5,.,TRBJ1-2,TGTGCCAGCAGCCGTGGTGGGACAGGGGGCGATGGCTACACCTTC,CASSRGGTGGDGYTF
.,TRBV27,.,TRBJ1-5,TGTGCCAGCAGTTTCAGGGGCAATCAGCCCCAGCATTTT,CASSFRGNQPQHF
TRBD1,TRBV9,few,TRBJ2-7,TGTGCCAGCAGCCGACAGGGAAGTTTAGCCGAGCAGTACTTC,CASSRQGSLAEQYF
TRBD1,TRBV5-1,.,TRBJ1-1,TGCGCCAGCAGCCCGAGACAGGGACCTACCTCCGGCTTCTTT,CASSPRQGPTSGFF
.,TRBV2,.,TRBJ1-4,TGTGCCAGCAGTGAGTCCAGGGAAAAACTGTTTTTT,CASSESREKLFF
.,TRBV18,.,TRBJ1-1,TGTGCCAGCTCACCAGTCGGGTTGTCTACTGCTTTCTTT,CASSPVGLSTAFF
TRBD2,TRBV14,.,TRBJ2-7,TGTGCCAGCAGCCAATTAGCGGGAGGCTACGAGCAGTACTTC,CASSQLAGGYEQYF
.,TRBV28,few,TRBJ2-1,TGTGCCAGCAGTTCCACGAGAGATAAGCAGTTCTTC,CASSSTRDKQFF
TRBD2,TRBV30,.,TRBJ2-1,TGTGCCTGGAGTGTAGGGAGCGGGAGATCGTACAATGAGCAGTTCTTC,CAWSVGSGRSYNEQFF
.,TRBV4-1,once,TRBJ2-7,TGCGCCAGCAGCCAAGCTTTTCGTCCGAACTACGAGCAGTACTTC,CASSQAFRPNYEQYF
.,TRBV7-2,.,TRBJ2-3,TGTGCCAGCAGCCCCCATTCCGCTGCCACAGATACGCAGTATTTT,CASSPHSAATDTQYF
.,TRBV29-1,.,TRBJ1-3,TGCAGCGTTGGGGCGGAGGACACCATATATTTT,CSVGAEDTIYF
.,TRBV12-5,.,TRBJ1-1,TGTGCTAGTGCCACGGGCGTTGACACTGAAGCTTTCTTT,CASATGVDTEAFF
.,TRBV9,.,TRBJ2-6,TGTGCCAGCAGCTCACGAACTGGGGCCAACGTCCTGACTTTC,CASSSRTGANVLTF
.,TRBV4-1,.,TRBJ2-3,TGCGCCAGCAGCCAATCGAACAGGCGGAACACAGATACGCAGTATTTT,CASSQSNRRNTDTQYF
.,TRBV2,.,TRBJ2-1,TGTGCCAGCAGAGAGACGGTGGAGCAGTTCTTC,CASRETVEQFF
TRBD1,TRBV7-2,.,TRBJ1-1,TGTGCCAGCAGCCCCGTACGACAGGGCCTGAACACTGAAGCTTTCTTT,CASSPVRQGLNTEAFF
.,TRBV7-8,.,TRBJ1-1,TGTGCCAGCCTCGGCCGTGGCACTGAAGCTTTCTTT,CASLGRGTEAFF
.,TRBV30,.,TRBJ1-4,TGTGCCTGGAGTAGATCGGGGGGTCCTAATGAAAAACTGTTTTTT,CAWSRSGGPNEKLFF
.,TRBV7-9,.,TRBJ2-4,TGTGCCAGCAGCGTGGGGGAAGCGGCCAAAAACATTCAGTACTTC,CASSVGEAAKNIQYF
.,TRBV5-4,.,TRBJ2-1,TGTGCCAGCAGCTCCCCCCTAGCGACAGTCTACAATGAGCAGTTCTTC,CASSSPLATVYNEQFF
TRBD2,TRBV9,.,TRBJ2-5,TGTGCCAGCAGCCCCAGCGGGAGGGTAGAGACCCAGTACTTC,CASSPSGRVETQYF
.,TRBV4-1,.,TRBJ1-4,TGCGCCAGCAGCCAAGTGAATCTCGTCGGGATTAATGAAAAACTGTTTTTT,CASSQVNLVGINEKLFF
.,TRBV7-2,few,TRBJ1-4,TGTGCCAGCAGCTCGTATGGGACAACTAATGAAAAACTGTTTTTT,CASSSYGTTNEKLFF
.,TRBV19,.,TRBJ2-1,TGTGCCACCCGTAGGGGACCAGCCGTTTACAATGAGCAGTTCTTC,CATRRGPAVYNEQFF
.,TRBV4-3,.,TRBJ2-3,TGCGCCAGCAGCCAAGAAACAGCAGATACGCAGTATTTT,CASSQETADTQYF
TRBD1,TRBV6-6,.,TRBJ2-2,TGTGCCAGCAGCCGGACAGGGGCGAACACCGGGGAGCTGTTTTTT,CASSRTGANTGELFF
.,TRBV30,.,TRBJ2-7,TGTGCCTGGAGTGCCCAGGGGATTGGGGAGCAGTACTTC,CAWSAQGIGEQYF
TRBD2,TRBV5-1,.,TRBJ2-5,TGCGCCAGCAGCCACGGACTAGCGGGAGATTTGACGGGTGGGGAGACCCAGTACTTC,CASSHGLAGDLTGGETQYF
TRBD2,TRBV4-2,few,TRBJ2-2,TGTGCCAGCAGCCAAAGACCGGGACTAGTAACCAACGGGGAGCTGTTTTTT,CASSQRPGLVTNGELFF
.,TRBV5-4,.,TRBJ1-2,TGTGCCAGCAGCTCCGGGTTGGTGGGCGCTGGGGACTATGGCTACACCTTC,CASSSGLVGAGDYGYTF
.,TRBV5-1,.,TRBJ2-7,TGCGCCAGCAGCCCCATGGCGGGGCGCCCCTACGAGCAGTACTTC,CASSPMAGRPYEQYF
TRBD2,TRBV5-4,.,TRBJ2-5,TGTGCCAGCAGCGGGAAGACTAGCCTCCAAGAGACCCAGTACTTC,CASSGKTSLQETQYF
TRBD2,TRBV19,few,TRBJ2-7,TGTGCCAGTAGTCGTTCTAGCGGGAGGGAGTACGAGCAGTACTTC,CASSRSSGREYEQYF
.,TRBV13,.,TRBJ2-4,TGTGCCAGCAGTCAAACAGGGAGAGGGCTAGCCAAAAACATTCAGTACTTC,CASSQTGRGLAKNIQYF
TRBD1,TRBV7-9,few,TRBJ1-1,TGTGCCAGCAGCTTAGCGCGAGACAGGGATTATAGCACTGAAGCTTTCTTT,CASSLARDRDYSTEAFF
.,TRBV7-9,.,TRBJ1-1,TGTGCCAGCAGCTTATTAATGGACACTGAAGCTTTCTTT,CASSLLMDTEAFF
TRBD1,TRBV6-5,few,TRBJ1-2,TGTGCCAGCAGTTACGGGGGACAGAACTATGGCTACACCTTC,CASSYGGQNYGYTF
.,TRBV7-2,many,TRBJ2-1,TGTGCCAGCAGCTTCGGGGCAGGACGGGGTGAGCAGTTCTTC,CASSFGAGRGEQFF
.,TRBV7-9,.,TRBJ2-5,TGTGCCAGCAGCTCCCCGGGCGGGACCCAGTACTTC,CASSSPGGTQYF
TRBD1,TRBV7-9,once,TRBJ1-1,TGTGCCAGCAGCTATACAGGGGACACTGAAGCTTTCTTT,CASSYTGDTEAFF
TRBD2,TRBV7-9,.,TRBJ2-1,TGTGCCAGCAGCGAACTAGCGGGAGGGAAAAATGAGCAGTTCTTC,CASSELAGGKNEQFF
TRBD2,TRBV5-1,few,TRBJ2-7,TGCGCCAGCAGACCTGAACTAGCGGGGGCCTACGAGCAGTACTTC,CASRPELAGAYEQYF
TRBD2,TRBV30,few,TRBJ2-1,TGTGCCTGGAGTCTTCGCGCCACGGGGACTAGCGGGAGATACTCCTACAATGAGCAGTTCTTC,CAWSLRATGTSGRYSYNEQFF
.,TRBV12-5,.,TRBJ2-1,TGTGCTAGTGGTTTGGTCATAAATGAGCAGTTCTTC,CASGLVINEQFF
TRBD2,TRBV9,.,TRBJ2-5,TGTGCCAGCAGCGTAAACCCTACTAGCGGGGGGCAAGAGACCCAGTACTTC,CASSVNPTSGGQETQYF
.,TRBV6-5,.,TRBJ2-6,TGTGCCAGCAGTTACGGGAGTTCTGGGGCCAACGTCCTGACTTTC,CASSYGSSGANVLTF
TRBD1,TRBV28,once,TRBJ1-2,TGTGCCAGCAGTGTTGACAGGGGTTATGGCTACACCTTC,CASSVDRGYGYTF
TRBD2,TRBV10-3,few,TRBJ2-1,TGTGCCATCAACCCTAGCGGGAGGACCTACAATGAGCAGTTCTTC,CAINPSGRTYNEQFF
.,TRBV29-1,.,TRBJ2-7,TGCAGCGTTGATGGGGGTGGAGAGCAGTACTTC,CSVDGGGEQYF
.,TRBV27,.,TRBJ1-5,TGTGCCAGCAGTCCGAAGACAGGAGGGCAGCCCCAGCATTTT,CASSPKTGGQPQHF